This TCR beta chain was observed in a study of shared clonotypes between healthy human individuals. Findings of the study overall: Among donors, the sharing of clonotypes was expected to be influenced by sequencing depth. Sorted-subset sequencing was shown by rarefaction to be incomplete despite large depth. Non-shared clonotypes had lower generation probabilities than clonotypes shared by all four sorted-subset donors.

Clones were read by immunoSEQ multiplex PCR, and TCRdb kept only the in-frame ones, dropping some. The profile shows 2 million to 3 million clones, 85% to 95% of them singletons. Partitioning of CD4+ cells yielded a CD45RA+ naive subset and a CD45RA-negative memory subset. On this clone itself: No antigen is known for it.

The CDR3 runs to 15 residues. V lost 2 bases to trimming and J lost 7 bases; unmatched junction nucleotides: 7. Germline lookup yields CDR1 MDHEN and CDR2 SYDVKM. Sequenced material: naive CD4+ T cells sorted from blood. Stated subset: CD45RA+ positively selected. The chain joins TRBV28 to TRBJ1-5, with 8 positions matching TRBD1. The origin of this receptor is a man between 18 and 29 years old in good health. The DNA of the CDR3 is TGTGCCAGCAGTTTACGACAGGGGCCAGGGCAGCCCCAGCATTTT. It encodes CASSLRQGPGQPQHF.